A single sample is the source of the 19 T cell receptor beta chains below, sequenced in a study of long-term antiretroviral therapy in people with HIV. Sequencing relied on immunoSEQ assay v3.0, run at survey level. Method: immunoSEQ multiplex PCR; TCRdb's copy keeps in-frame clones and lacks some. This sample has 26,000 or so clones, with about 93% found just once. The input for sequencing was unsorted PBMCs, taken 6.2 years after starting antiretroviral therapy. All receptors derive from a man aged 40-49 years with HIV.

This clone was seen only once. This chain links TRBV4-1 with TRBJ2-4; TRBD1 matches at 10 bases. Trimming at V came to 0 bases and at J to 7 bases, leaving 15 bases not matched to a gene. From germline, CDR1 is MGHRA and CDR2 YSYEKL. This CDR3 is 19 amino acids long. CDR3: CASSQEGGMTGGYYNIQYF. The CDR3 nucleotides read TGCGCCAGCAGCCAAGAGGGGGGGATGACAGGGGGCTATTATAACATTCAGTACTTC.

The CDR3 region has the DNA TGTGCCAGCAGCTTACCTGGGACCCCCCTATGGGATGAGCAGTTCTTC. This translates into CASSLPGTPLWDEQFF. This chain joins TRBV11-1 and TRBJ2-1; TRBD1 or TRBD2 may be the D gene (5 bases each). V was shortened by 2 bases and J by 8 bases, with 19 bases between the two germline ends. The CDR3 covers 16 residues. Germline V CDR1 and CDR2: SGHAT, FQDESV (reference sequence).

V and J are TRBV19 and TRBJ2-3, with 8 bases that match TRBD1. From germline, CDR1 is LNHDA and CDR2 SQIVND (reference sequence). V lost 2 bases and J lost 2; bases outside the gene matches: 3. The length of the CDR3 is 15 residues. The CDR3 is CASSIMGQVTDTQYF. The CDR3 nucleotides read TGTGCCAGTAGTATAATGGGACAGGTCACAGATACGCAGTATTTT.

This chain joins TRBV30 and TRBJ2-7, with D possibly matching TRBD2 (6 bases). The CDR3 has 13 amino acids. V was shortened by 5 bases and J by 0 bases, with 11 bases between the two germline ends. CDR1 GTSNPN and CDR2 SVGIG come from the germline V gene (reference sequence). The CDR3 nucleotides are TGTGCCTGGCAAGCGGGTGCCTCCTACGAGCAGTACTTC. Translated: CAWQAGASYEQYF.

The rearrangement uses TRBV19 and TRBJ2-1; TRBD2 aligns across 11 bases. Germline lookup yields CDR1 LNHDA and CDR2 SQIVND (reference sequence). The CDR3 is 15 residues long. V lost 4 bases, J lost 7 bases, and 6 bases stayed unmatched. Here the CDR3 reads CASSTTSGNLNEQFF. For the CDR3, the DNA is TGTGCCAGTAGTACGACTAGCGGGAATCTAAATGAGCAGTTCTTC.

This sequence joins TRBV6-1 and TRBJ2-1; 13 bases are a match to TRBD2. From germline, CDR1 is MNHNS and CDR2 SASEGT. Trimming took 4 bases from V and 6 from J; bases not matched to a gene: 3. The CDR3 has 15 amino acids. The CDR3 DNA reads TGTGCCAGCAGTGTCCGGACTAGCGGGGGCAATGAGCAGTTCTTC. Residues: CASSVRTSGGNEQFF.

This clone was seen a few times. The chain couples TRBV6-5 to TRBJ2-7; D might be TRBD1 (5 bases). Germline V gene sequence: CDR1 MNHEY, CDR2 SVGAGI. This CDR3 has 11 amino acids. CDR3 loop: CAAGRPYEQYF. CDR3 in DNA: TGTGCGGCAGGGCGGCCCTACGAGCAGTACTTC.

The genes are TRBV2 and TRBJ2-1, with 7 bases lining up with TRBD1. Germline CDR1 reads SNHLY; CDR2 reads FYNNEI. This CDR3 comprises 15 residues. V gave up 8 bases and J gave up 3 bases; unmatched junction bases: 10. The CDR3 here is CASLSDRESYNEQFF. Written as DNA, the CDR3 is TGTGCCAGCTTATCCGACAGGGAAAGCTACAATGAGCAGTTCTTC.

The rearrangement uses TRBV7-9 and TRBJ1-1, with unresolved D. Germline V gene data show CDR1 as SEHNR and CDR2 as FQNEAQ (reference sequence). There are 15 residues in the CDR3. V dropped 7 bases and J dropped 1 base, with 16 bases sitting between them. The CDR3 spells CASTRSVGGNTEAFF. The CDR3 nucleotides are TGTGCCAGCACCCGCTCGGTGGGTGGGAACACTGAAGCTTTCTTT. The full variable domain, with the rest looked up from reference TRBV7-9 and TRBJ1-1, is DTGVSQNPRHKITKRGQNVTFRCDPISEHNRLYWYRQTLGQGPEFLTYFQNEAQLEKSRLLSDRFSAERPKGSFSTLEIQRTEQGDSAMYLCASTRSVGGNTEAFFGQGTRLTVV.

V is TRBV11-1 and J is TRBJ2-3; perhaps D is TRBD1 or TRBD2 (5 bases each). The CDR3 covers 15 residues. Trimming pared 5 bases from V and 4 bases from J, leaving 16 bases between. Germline CDR1 SGHAT, CDR2 FQDESV (reference sequence). Here the CDR3 reads CASSPYGGVADTQYF. CDR3 sequence (DNA): TGTGCCAGCAGCCCCTATGGGGGAGTGGCAGATACGCAGTATTTT.

J is TRBJ2-1 and V is TRBV11-2, with TRBD2 matching 12 bases. Germline values: CDR1 SGHAT, CDR2 FQNNGV. V shed 6 bases, J shed 8 bases, and the junction held 8 bases outside the gene matches. This CDR3 is 15 amino acids long. The CDR3 DNA is TGTGCCAGCAGATTTCTAGCGGGGGGGCCTTATGAGCAGTTCTTC. Amino acids: CASRFLAGGPYEQFF.

In this sample, this clone turned up once. The chain carries TRBV7-2 and TRBJ1-1; D unclear. CDR1 is SGHTA, CDR2 FQGNSA, per germline. Trimming stripped 5 bases from V and 1 base from J, with 5 bases between. This CDR3 has 12 amino acids. CDR3 loop: CASSLSNTEAFF. The CDR3 region has the DNA TGTGCCAGCAGCCTGTCGAACACTGAAGCTTTCTTT. The entire variable domain, with the rest obtained from reference TRBV7-2 and TRBJ1-1, is as follows: GAGVSQSPSNKVTEKGKDVELRCDPISGHTALYWYRQSLGQGLEFLIYFQGNSAPDKSGLPSDRFSAERTGGSVSTLTIQRTQQEDSAVYLCASSLSNTEAFFGQGTRLTVV.

V gene TRBV18 combines with J gene TRBJ2-1; the match to TRBD1 covers 7 bases. V was pared by 6 bases and J by 5 bases, with 10 bases of the junction left unmatched. CDR1 KGHSH and CDR2 LQKENI come from the germline V gene. This CDR3 region has 15 residues. This CDR3 reads CASSPFEGANNEQFF. CDR3 nucleotide sequence: TGTGCCAGCTCTCCCTTCGAGGGGGCAAACAATGAGCAGTTCTTC. Filled out from reference TRBV18 and TRBJ2-1, the complete variable domain reads NAGVMQNPRHLVRRRGQEARLRCSPMKGHSHVYWYRQLPEEGLKFMVYLQKENIIDESGMPKERFSAEFPKEGPSILRIQQVVRGDSAAYFCASSPFEGANNEQFFGPGTRLTVL.

J is TRBJ2-2 and V is TRBV7-2; 14 bases fit TRBD2. This CDR3 has 18 residues. J gave up 7 bases and V 0 bases, and 7 bases lay outside the gene matches. In germline, CDR1 is SGHTA, CDR2 FQGNSA. The CDR3 DNA follows: TGTGCCAGCAGCTTAGCGCCTGGACTAGCGGGAGGTTACGGGGAGCTGTTTTTT. Translating gives CASSLAPGLAGGYGELFF.

The chain carries TRBV5-4 and TRBJ1-1; possibly TRBD1 for D (6 bases). The CDR3 totals 14 residues. The V and J ends lost 5 bases and 6 bases respectively, with 17 bases between them. The germline gives CDR1 SGHNT, CDR2 YYREEE (reference sequence). The CDR3, as DNA: TGTGCCAGCAGTTCAGCGGTGAGGGGGTCTGAAGCTTTCTTT. Amino acid sequence: CASSSAVRGSEAFF.

V and J are TRBV5-8 and TRBJ2-2; D might be TRBD2 (6 bases). Trimming stripped 4 bases from V and 3 bases from J, with 13 bases between. CDR3 length: 15 residues. Germline V gene sequence: CDR1 SGHTS, CDR2 YDEGEE. CDR3 sequence: CASSIAGRHTGELFF. CDR3 nucleotide sequence: TGTGCCAGCAGCATCGCGGGACGGCACACCGGGGAGCTGTTTTTT.

The rearrangement joins TRBV9 to TRBJ2-1; 7 nucleotides agree with TRBD2. The CDR3 spans 15 residues. Germline lookup yields CDR1 SGDLS and CDR2 YYNGEE. V lost 0 bases to trimming and J lost 9 bases; unmatched junction nucleotides: 9. The CDR3 region is CASSVAPAGAGEQFF. The CDR3 DNA follows: TGTGCCAGCAGCGTAGCCCCTGCGGGAGCTGGTGAGCAGTTCTTC. Supplemented by reference TRBV9 and TRBJ2-1, the full variable domain reads DSGVTQTPKHLITATGQRVTLRCSPRSGDLSVYWYQQSLDQGLQFLIQYYNGEERAKGNILERFSAQQFPDLHSELNLSSLELGDSALYFCASSVAPAGAGEQFFGPGTRLTVL.

This clone was observed once. The chain has TRBV18 and TRBJ1-2; 8 bases align to TRBD1. The CDR3 consists of 14 residues. With 6 bases clipped from V and 4 bases from J, the junction kept 7 bases outside the gene matches. Germline CDR1 KGHSH, CDR2 LQKENI. CDR3 coding DNA: TGTGCCAGCTCCGGACAGGGCCTGACCTATGGCTACACCTTC. Translation gives CASSGQGLTYGYTF.

As to this clone: One end of the junction is discordant with germline, which a read error may explain. The chain joins TRBV5-4 to TRBJ2-7; 8 nucleotides align to TRBD2. Germline CDR1 is SGHNT and CDR2 is YYREEE (reference sequence). The CDR3 length is 13 residues. The DNA of the CDR3 is TGTGCCAGCAGCCCCCAGGGGCTAGCGGGTTTAAACTTC. Its protein is CASSPQGLAGLNF.